These T cell receptor beta chains were read from a single sample in a study of technical replicates of blood from a few donors. The table came from immunoSEQ multiplex PCR; TCRdb's copy has only in-frame clones and leaves some out. The table includes roughly 15,000 clones, approximately 86% detected once. Sample: PBMCs. Source of these receptors: a human donor in good health. The CDR3 runs from the conserved cysteine through the conserved F or W. The order of the fields is V gene, J gene, D gene, clone size, CDR3 DNA, CDR3 protein. The D gene is left open where the match is weak. Part of the rows lack a size; the others show once, few, many or a class for expanded clones.

v_call: TRBV28; j_call: TRBJ1-4; d_call: -; clone_size: -; cdr3_nt: TGTGCCAGCAAACCGGGATCAAATGAAAAACTGTTTTTT; cdr3_aa: CASKPGSNEKLFF
v_call: TRBV6-5; j_call: TRBJ2-1; d_call: TRBD2; clone_size: once; cdr3_nt: TGTGCCAGCAGTTCTCGATACGGGGGAGGGCCGGGTGAGCAGTTCTTC; cdr3_aa: CASSSRYGGGPGEQFF
v_call: TRBV7-5; j_call: TRBJ1-2; d_call: -; clone_size: -; cdr3_nt: TGTGTCAGAAGCCCCCGCTTCCAGGGTACCTATGGCTACACCTTC; cdr3_aa: CVRSPRFQGTYGYTF
v_call: TRBV28; j_call: TRBJ2-1; d_call: TRBD2; clone_size: once; cdr3_nt: TGTGCCAGCAGTTTGAATAGCGGGAGGATAGGTGAGCAGTTCTTC; cdr3_aa: CASSLNSGRIGEQFF
v_call: TRBV6-1; j_call: TRBJ1-4; d_call: -; clone_size: -; cdr3_nt: TGTGCCAGCAGATCAGGCACAACTAATGAAAAACTGTTTTTT; cdr3_aa: CASRSGTTNEKLFF
v_call: TRBV7-9; j_call: TRBJ1-4; d_call: -; clone_size: -; cdr3_nt: TGTGCCAGCAGCTTGACACCAACTAATGAAAAACTGTTTTTT; cdr3_aa: CASSLTPTNEKLFF
v_call: TRBV30; j_call: TRBJ2-2; d_call: TRBD1; clone_size: -; cdr3_nt: TGTGCCTGGAGTATGGATTGGACAGGAAACACCGGGGAGCTGTTTTTT; cdr3_aa: CAWSMDWTGNTGELFF
v_call: TRBV28; j_call: TRBJ2-1; d_call: TRBD2; clone_size: -; cdr3_nt: TGTGCCAGCAGTTGGGCGAGCGGGAGTTATTACAATGAGCAGTTCTTC; cdr3_aa: CASSWASGSYYNEQFF
v_call: TRBV19; j_call: TRBJ2-2; d_call: -; clone_size: -; cdr3_nt: TGTGCCAGTAGTTCCCTAAACGGGGAGCTGTTTTTT; cdr3_aa: CASSSLNGELFF
v_call: TRBV14; j_call: TRBJ1-4; d_call: TRBD1; clone_size: -; cdr3_nt: TGTGCCAGCAGCTCCGGACAGGGCCTTTCCAAGCAAAAACTGTTTTTT; cdr3_aa: CASSSGQGLSKQKLFF
v_call: TRBV2; j_call: TRBJ1-5; d_call: -; clone_size: -; cdr3_nt: TGTGCCAGCAGTGAAGGGGCCTTTGAGGGTCAGCCCCAGCATTTT; cdr3_aa: CASSEGAFEGQPQHF
v_call: TRBV14; j_call: TRBJ2-7; d_call: TRBD2; clone_size: -; cdr3_nt: TGTGCCAGCAGCCAAGTGATTAGCGGGAGGGCCTACGAGCAGTACTTC; cdr3_aa: CASSQVISGRAYEQYF
v_call: TRBV28; j_call: TRBJ1-5; d_call: -; clone_size: -; cdr3_nt: TGTGCCAGCAGTGGGGGACAATACAATCAGCCCCAGCATTTT; cdr3_aa: CASSGGQYNQPQHF
v_call: TRBV12-1; j_call: TRBJ2-6; d_call: -; clone_size: -; cdr3_nt: TGTGCAGCAGCCCATATCGTGATAGGACAAAGTCGGGCCAACGTCCTGACTTTC; cdr3_aa: CAAAHIVIGQSRANVLTF
v_call: TRBV19; j_call: TRBJ2-7; d_call: -; clone_size: few; cdr3_nt: TGTGCCAGTGCGGCGGGTTTACTAGCCCCCTACGAGCAGTACTTC; cdr3_aa: CASAAGLLAPYEQYF
v_call: TRBV19; j_call: TRBJ2-7; d_call: -; clone_size: -; cdr3_nt: TGTGCCAGTAGCCGGAGGGCGGGTTCCTACGAGCAGTACTTC; cdr3_aa: CASSRRAGSYEQYF
v_call: TRBV27; j_call: TRBJ2-5; d_call: TRBD2; clone_size: -; cdr3_nt: TGTGCCAGCAGTTTAGGACTAGCTTACGAGACCCAGTACTTC; cdr3_aa: CASSLGLAYETQYF
v_call: TRBV5-4; j_call: TRBJ2-1; d_call: -; clone_size: few; cdr3_nt: TGTGCCAGCAGCTTGGGGGTGGGGGGCAATGAGCAGTTCTTC; cdr3_aa: CASSLGVGGNEQFF
v_call: TRBV6-6; j_call: TRBJ2-2; d_call: -; clone_size: once; cdr3_nt: TGTGCCAGCAGCCCTCTAAGGGGAACCGGGGAGCTGTTTTTT; cdr3_aa: CASSPLRGTGELFF
v_call: TRBV15; j_call: TRBJ1-1; d_call: -; clone_size: -; cdr3_nt: TGTGCCACCAGCAGAGACACGAGTAAGGCAGGGCGGTGGGTTTTCTTT; cdr3_aa: CATSRDTSKAGRWVFF
v_call: TRBV5-1; j_call: TRBJ1-1; d_call: -; clone_size: -; cdr3_nt: TGCGCCAGCGGGCGAGGGGGTATGAACACTGAAGCTTTCTTT; cdr3_aa: CASGRGGMNTEAFF
v_call: TRBV10-1; j_call: TRBJ2-3; d_call: TRBD2; clone_size: -; cdr3_nt: TGCGCCAGCAGTGAGTCGATCGGACTAGGGTCTGCAGATACGCAGTATTTT; cdr3_aa: CASSESIGLGSADTQYF
v_call: TRBV2; j_call: TRBJ1-3; d_call: TRBD1; clone_size: -; cdr3_nt: TGTGCCAGCAGTGGGACAGGGCTCTCTGGAAACACCATATATTTT; cdr3_aa: CASSGTGLSGNTIYF
v_call: TRBV7-2; j_call: TRBJ2-1; d_call: TRBD1; clone_size: once; cdr3_nt: TGTGCCAGCAGCTGGGACAGGGCAGCCTACAATGAGCAGTTCTTC; cdr3_aa: CASSWDRAAYNEQFF
v_call: TRBV28; j_call: TRBJ1-2; d_call: -; clone_size: -; cdr3_nt: TGTGCCACCCCGGGAGATAGATATGGCTACACCTTC; cdr3_aa: CATPGDRYGYTF
v_call: TRBV7-2; j_call: TRBJ2-5; d_call: -; clone_size: -; cdr3_nt: TGTGCCAGCAGCCTACAGGGTTTTGATTCAGAGACCCAGTACTTC; cdr3_aa: CASSLQGFDSETQYF
v_call: TRBV6-1; j_call: TRBJ2-5; d_call: TRBD2; clone_size: once; cdr3_nt: TGTGCCAGCAGACTGACTAGCGGGCCCCAAGAGACCCAGTACTTC; cdr3_aa: CASRLTSGPQETQYF
v_call: TRBV30; j_call: TRBJ1-5; d_call: -; clone_size: once; cdr3_nt: TGTGCCTGGAGTCTTGATCGGGGTCCCCAGCATTTT; cdr3_aa: CAWSLDRGPQHF
v_call: TRBV7-3; j_call: TRBJ2-7; d_call: TRBD2; clone_size: -; cdr3_nt: TGTGCCAGCAGCTTAACTAGCGGGGTTTACGAGCAGTACTTC; cdr3_aa: CASSLTSGVYEQYF
v_call: TRBV11-2; j_call: TRBJ2-1; d_call: TRBD2; clone_size: -; cdr3_nt: TGTGCCAGCAGCTCACAGGGACTAGCGGGTGGTGAGCAGTTCTTC; cdr3_aa: CASSSQGLAGGEQFF
v_call: TRBV14; j_call: TRBJ2-7; d_call: TRBD2; clone_size: once; cdr3_nt: TGTGCCAGCAGCCAAGATATCACTAGCGGGCCTGACGAGCAGTACTTC; cdr3_aa: CASSQDITSGPDEQYF
v_call: TRBV6-5; j_call: TRBJ2-5; d_call: -; clone_size: -; cdr3_nt: TGTGCCAGCAGTTACTCGACGGGGGAGACCCAGTACTTC; cdr3_aa: CASSYSTGETQYF
v_call: TRBV18; j_call: TRBJ1-4; d_call: TRBD1; clone_size: -; cdr3_nt: TGTGCCAGCTCTCCTGGACAGGGAAGGGAAAAACTGTTTTTT; cdr3_aa: CASSPGQGREKLFF
v_call: TRBV7-6; j_call: TRBJ2-1; d_call: -; clone_size: -; cdr3_nt: TGTGCCAGCAGCTCCCCTGGGGGCGGTCTGAACAATGAGCAGTTCTTC; cdr3_aa: CASSSPGGGLNNEQFF
v_call: TRBV7-9; j_call: TRBJ1-4; d_call: -; clone_size: -; cdr3_nt: TGTGCCAGCAGCCTAGCGGGCAATGAAAAACTGTTTTTT; cdr3_aa: CASSLAGNEKLFF
v_call: TRBV18; j_call: TRBJ1-3; d_call: -; clone_size: few; cdr3_nt: TGTGCCAGCTCACCGGACGGGACTGGAAACACCATATATTTT; cdr3_aa: CASSPDGTGNTIYF
v_call: TRBV27; j_call: TRBJ2-1; d_call: TRBD2; clone_size: few; cdr3_nt: TGTGCCAGCATCCCGACTAGCGAGAGCTCCTACAATGAGCAGTTCTTC; cdr3_aa: CASIPTSESSYNEQFF
v_call: TRBV21-1; j_call: TRBJ2-3; d_call: -; clone_size: -; cdr3_nt: TGTGCCAGCAGCAACGGACTAGCGGGGGCTGGGGATACGCAGTATTTT; cdr3_aa: CASSNGLAGAGDTQYF
v_call: TRBV10-2; j_call: TRBJ2-7; d_call: TRBD2; clone_size: once; cdr3_nt: TGCGCCAGCAGGGAGACTAGCGGGAGCCACGAGCAGTACTTC; cdr3_aa: CASRETSGSHEQYF
v_call: TRBV7-8; j_call: TRBJ1-5; d_call: -; clone_size: once; cdr3_nt: TGTGCCAGCAGCGCGCACCTACGGAATCAGCCCCAGCATTTT; cdr3_aa: CASSAHLRNQPQHF
v_call: TRBV7-9; j_call: TRBJ2-7; d_call: TRBD2; clone_size: -; cdr3_nt: TGTGCCAGCAGCTTAGGGACTAGCCGTGAGGGCTCCTACGAGCAGTACTTC; cdr3_aa: CASSLGTSREGSYEQYF
v_call: TRBV10-3; j_call: TRBJ1-1; d_call: -; clone_size: few; cdr3_nt: TGTGCCATCAGTGTCGGAGGGAACACTGAAGCTTTCTTT; cdr3_aa: CAISVGGNTEAFF
v_call: TRBV7-9; j_call: TRBJ1-1; d_call: -; clone_size: few; cdr3_nt: TGTGCCAGCAGCTTAGGACTTCCCCCTCGAAGGGGCCGGAGCACTGAAGCTTTCTTT; cdr3_aa: CASSLGLPPRRGRSTEAFF
v_call: TRBV28; j_call: TRBJ1-5; d_call: TRBD1; clone_size: -; cdr3_nt: TGTGCCAGCAGTCCCCACCAGACAGGGATTGGCAATCAGCCCCAGCATTTT; cdr3_aa: CASSPHQTGIGNQPQHF
v_call: TRBV30; j_call: TRBJ2-2; d_call: -; clone_size: -; cdr3_nt: TGTGCCTGGAGTGTACAGTTGACCGGGGAGCTGTTTTTT; cdr3_aa: CAWSVQLTGELFF
v_call: TRBV4-2; j_call: TRBJ1-5; d_call: -; clone_size: few; cdr3_nt: TGTGCCAGCAGCCAAGAAAGGGGGAGAGGGCAGCCCCAGCATTTT; cdr3_aa: CASSQERGRGQPQHF
v_call: TRBV18; j_call: TRBJ1-1; d_call: -; clone_size: -; cdr3_nt: TGTGCCAGCTCATTTCAATCGGGAGTCACTGAAGCTTTCTTT; cdr3_aa: CASSFQSGVTEAFF
v_call: TRBV19; j_call: TRBJ2-1; d_call: -; clone_size: once; cdr3_nt: TGTGCCAGTAGTGGGGGGATAGCCTACAATGAGCAGTTCTTC; cdr3_aa: CASSGGIAYNEQFF
v_call: TRBV19; j_call: TRBJ2-7; d_call: TRBD1; clone_size: -; cdr3_nt: TGTGCCAGTAGTATGGGGACAGGGCCCTCCTACGAGCAGTACTTC; cdr3_aa: CASSMGTGPSYEQYF